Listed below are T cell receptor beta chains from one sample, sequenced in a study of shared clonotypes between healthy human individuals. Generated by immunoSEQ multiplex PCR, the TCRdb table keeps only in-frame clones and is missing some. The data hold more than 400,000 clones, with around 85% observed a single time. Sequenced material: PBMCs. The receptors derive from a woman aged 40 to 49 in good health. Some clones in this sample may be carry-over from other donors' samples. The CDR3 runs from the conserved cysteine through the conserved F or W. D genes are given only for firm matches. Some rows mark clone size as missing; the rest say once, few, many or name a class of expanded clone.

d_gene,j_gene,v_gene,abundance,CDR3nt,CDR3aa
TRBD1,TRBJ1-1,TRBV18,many,TGTGCCAGCTCACCAGGGAGCAGGGGGCAAGGCACTGAAGCTTTCTTT,CASSPGSRGQGTEAFF
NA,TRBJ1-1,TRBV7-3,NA,TGTGCCAGCAGCTTAAATGGGTTTTCTGAAGCTTTCTTT,CASSLNGFSEAFF
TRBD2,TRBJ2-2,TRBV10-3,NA,TGTGCCATCAGTGAGGCGGGACTAGCGGGAGGGCCTGTCGGGGAGCTGTTTTTT,CAISEAGLAGGPVGELFF
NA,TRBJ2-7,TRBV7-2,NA,TGTGCCAGCAGCCGACCGCACTCCTACGAGCAGTACTTC,CASSRPHSYEQYF
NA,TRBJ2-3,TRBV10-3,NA,TGTGCCATCAGTGAGCCCACCACCGGGGATACGCAGTATTTT,CAISEPTTGDTQYF
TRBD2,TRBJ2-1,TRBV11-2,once,TGTGCCAGCAACCCTAGCGGGAGGGCATACAATGAGCAGTTCTTC,CASNPSGRAYNEQFF
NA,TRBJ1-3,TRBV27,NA,TGTGCCAGCAGTTCCCGGGACTCTGGAAACACCATATATTTT,CASSSRDSGNTIYF
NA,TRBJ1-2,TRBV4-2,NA,TGTGCCAGCAGCCAAGATCCACAGCCGCCTAACTATGGCTACACCTTC,CASSQDPQPPNYGYTF
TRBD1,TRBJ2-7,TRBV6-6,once,TGTGCCAGCAGTACCACCACAGGGGTCATCCCCTACGAGCAGTACTTC,CASSTTTGVIPYEQYF
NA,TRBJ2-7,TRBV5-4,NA,TGTGCCAGCAGCTTGGGCGCTCTCGAGCAGTACTTC,CASSLGALEQYF
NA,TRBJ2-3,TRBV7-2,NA,TGTGCCAGCAGCCCCCGGACAGATACGCAGTATTTT,CASSPRTDTQYF
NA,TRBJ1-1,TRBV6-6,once,TGTGCCAGCAGTTACTCTGGGGACCTGGGCACTGAAGCTTTCTTT,CASSYSGDLGTEAFF
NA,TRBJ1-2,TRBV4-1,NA,TGCGCCAGCAGCCAGACGGACATAGCTAACTATGGCTACACCTTC,CASSQTDIANYGYTF
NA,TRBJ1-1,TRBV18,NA,TGTGCCAGCTCACCACCAGGTTCTACAGGAAAAAACACTGAAGCTTTCTTT,CASSPPGSTGKNTEAFF
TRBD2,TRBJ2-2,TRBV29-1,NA,TGCAGCGCCCACAGGACTAGCGGGAGCTCCACCGGGGAGCTGTTTTTT,CSAHRTSGSSTGELFF
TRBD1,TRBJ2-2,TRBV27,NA,TGTGCCAGCAGTATTGGACAGGGTTTAGCCGGGGAGCTGTTTTTT,CASSIGQGLAGELFF
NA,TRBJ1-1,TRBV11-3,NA,TGTGCCAGCAGCTTTGCCGGGTACACTGAAGCTTTCTTT,CASSFAGYTEAFF
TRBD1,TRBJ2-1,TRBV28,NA,TGTGCCAGCAGGCGGACAGGGGTGAGCTCCTACAATGAGCAGTTCTTC,CASRRTGVSSYNEQFF
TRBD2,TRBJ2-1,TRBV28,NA,TGTGCCAGCAGCCCTTCGGCCGGGACTAGTGTATACAATGAGCAGTTCTTC,CASSPSAGTSVYNEQFF
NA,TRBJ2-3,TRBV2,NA,TGTGCCAGCAGCATAGTAGGACAGACCACAGATACGCAGTATTTT,CASSIVGQTTDTQYF
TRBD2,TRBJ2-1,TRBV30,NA,TGTGCCTGGAGGACTAGCGGGAGCGGCAATGAGCAGTTCTTC,CAWRTSGSGNEQFF
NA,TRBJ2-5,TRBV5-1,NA,TGCGCCAGCAGTTTCCTACAGGGCCAAGAGACCCAGTACTTC,CASSFLQGQETQYF
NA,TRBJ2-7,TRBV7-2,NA,TGTGCCAGCAGTGTTGACCGGGACCCCCGCTCCTACGAGCAGTACTTC,CASSVDRDPRSYEQYF
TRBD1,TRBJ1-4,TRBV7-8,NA,TGTGCCAGCAGCGTACAAACAGGGGCTAATGAAAAACTGTTTTTT,CASSVQTGANEKLFF
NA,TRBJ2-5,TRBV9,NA,TGTGCCAGCAGCGTAGGATCAAATCCTCAAGAGACCCAGTACTTC,CASSVGSNPQETQYF
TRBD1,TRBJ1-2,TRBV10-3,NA,TGTGCCATCAGTAGGACAGGCCCACGAGCGTGGTACACCTTC,CAISRTGPRAWYTF
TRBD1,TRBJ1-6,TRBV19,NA,TGTGCCAGTAGCCGAGCCCCGGGACAGGGATTAAATAATTCACCCCTCCACTTT,CASSRAPGQGLNNSPLHF
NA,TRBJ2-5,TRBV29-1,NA,TGCAGCGTTCAGGTTTTGGGAGAAGAGACCCAGTACTTC,CSVQVLGEETQYF
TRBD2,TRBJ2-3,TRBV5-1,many,TGCGCCAGCAGCTTGGGACTAGCGGGAGTTGTAGATACGCAGTATTTT,CASSLGLAGVVDTQYF
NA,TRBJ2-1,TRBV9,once,TGTGCCAGCAGCGTAGAAGTTACTAGCAGGCATGAGCAGTTCTTC,CASSVEVTSRHEQFF
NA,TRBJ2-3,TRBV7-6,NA,TGTGCCAGCAGCTTATTCGACCCGAGCACAGATACGCAGTATTTT,CASSLFDPSTDTQYF
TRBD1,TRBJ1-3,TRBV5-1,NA,TGCGCCAGCAGCTTACAGGGGGCGACTGGAAACACCATATATTTT,CASSLQGATGNTIYF
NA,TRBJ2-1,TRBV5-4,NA,TGTGCCAGCAGCTTGATAGTTACTCGGGTCAATGAGCAGTTCTTC,CASSLIVTRVNEQFF
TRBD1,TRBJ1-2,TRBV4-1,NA,TGCGCCAGCAGCCGATCGACAGGGGGGTCGGACTATGGCTACACCTTC,CASSRSTGGSDYGYTF
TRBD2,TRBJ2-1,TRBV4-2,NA,TGTGCCAGCAGCCACTCCAGGACTAGCGGGACTCTTGAGCAGTTCTTC,CASSHSRTSGTLEQFF
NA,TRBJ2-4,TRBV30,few,TGTGCCTGGAGTGTGTCCCTTGGGAACATTCAGTACTTC,CAWSVSLGNIQYF
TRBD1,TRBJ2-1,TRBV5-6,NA,TGTGCCAGCAGCTTGGAACCGGGACAGATCAATGAGCAGTTCTTC,CASSLEPGQINEQFF
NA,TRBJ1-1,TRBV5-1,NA,TGCGCCAGCAGCTTGCAGGGGAACACTGAAGCTTTCTTT,CASSLQGNTEAFF
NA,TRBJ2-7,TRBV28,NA,TGTGCCAGCACCACGAAACCAGGGGCCCACGAGCAGTACTTC,CASTTKPGAHEQYF